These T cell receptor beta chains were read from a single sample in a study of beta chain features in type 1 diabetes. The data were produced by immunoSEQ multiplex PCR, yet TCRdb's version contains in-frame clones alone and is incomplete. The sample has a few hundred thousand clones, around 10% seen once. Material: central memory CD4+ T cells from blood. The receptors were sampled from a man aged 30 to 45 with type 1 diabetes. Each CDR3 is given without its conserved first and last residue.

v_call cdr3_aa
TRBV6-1 ASSERHYSNQPQH
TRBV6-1 ASSEGTGGGQPQH
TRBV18 ASSPLGQGSSYEQY
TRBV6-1 ASLSQGEKLF
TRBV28 ASSGYLTGELF
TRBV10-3 ASSERAGGYEQY
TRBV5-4 ASRPTGDGGYT
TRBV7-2 ASSLARQNTEAF
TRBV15 ATSNPPSGSWTDTQY
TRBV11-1 ASSSTSRGYGYT
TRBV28 ASSLWGQAKNTGELF
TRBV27 ASSYRVTNEQF
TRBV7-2 ASSLDLGLADTQY
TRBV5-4 ASSSTSGPLLSTDTQY
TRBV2 AGGQGIYEQY
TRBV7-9 ASSPSEGQGIYGYT
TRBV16 ASSREAPDTQY
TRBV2 ASSGLAGYNEQF
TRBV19 ASRSDRDGQPQH
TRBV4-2 ASSQVRNRDLNTEAF
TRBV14 ASSQDRVGKQPQH
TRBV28 ASRLAGGNQPQH
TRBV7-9 ASSPGTGADNEQF
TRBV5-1 ASSLGSATNEKLF
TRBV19 ASRSGLGVREQF
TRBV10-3 AISEVLQGKGLSGNTIY
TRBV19 ASRGDRGEAF
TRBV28 ASVSGNTDTQY
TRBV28 ASSSRGSASEKLF
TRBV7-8 ASSSQGGLAEAF
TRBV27 ASTPGPRSDTQY
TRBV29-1 SVGEQGALSQY
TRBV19 ASSHRDFAYEQY
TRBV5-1 ASSLSSGSGGANVLT
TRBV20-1 SARDYGYT
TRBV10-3 AISAGAYEQY
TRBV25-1 ATDSPGETQY
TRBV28 ASRAGGANTGAF
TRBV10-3 AIRTGANYGYT
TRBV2 ASSGTGGNQPQH
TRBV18 ASSLTDGAGANVLT
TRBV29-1 SGLGQTYEQY
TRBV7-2 ASSPRVQANYGYT
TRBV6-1 ASSEARWGGRVYEQY
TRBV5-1 ASRLQGGGTDTQY
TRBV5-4 ASSSPGLAGANEQF
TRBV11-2 ASSPRTGLAKNIQY
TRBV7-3 ASSLGVTSFQF
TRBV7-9 ASSFRTGGGRDTQY
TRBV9 ASSVVSGYNEQF
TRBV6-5 ASSSQGAYGYT
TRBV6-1 ASRTDRYSGNTIY
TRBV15 ATSREVAGSSGYT
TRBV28 ASSTTGATYEQY
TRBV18 ASSHGAREQF